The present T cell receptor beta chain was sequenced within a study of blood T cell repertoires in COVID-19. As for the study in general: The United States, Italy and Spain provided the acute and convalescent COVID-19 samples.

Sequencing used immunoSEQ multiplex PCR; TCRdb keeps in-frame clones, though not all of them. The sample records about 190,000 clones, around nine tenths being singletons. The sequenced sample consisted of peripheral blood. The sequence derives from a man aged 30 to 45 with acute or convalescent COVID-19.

In DNA, the CDR3 is TGTGCCAGCAGTTTAGGTAGGCTAGCGCATGGTGACAAAAACATTCAGTACTTC. This encodes CASSLGRLAHGDKNIQYF. V gene TRBV28 combines with J gene TRBJ2-4, with D possibly matching TRBD2 (6 bases). In germline, CDR1 is MDHEN, CDR2 SYDVKM. V was shortened by 2 bases and J by 3 bases, with 20 bases between the two germline ends. The CDR3 runs 18 residues.